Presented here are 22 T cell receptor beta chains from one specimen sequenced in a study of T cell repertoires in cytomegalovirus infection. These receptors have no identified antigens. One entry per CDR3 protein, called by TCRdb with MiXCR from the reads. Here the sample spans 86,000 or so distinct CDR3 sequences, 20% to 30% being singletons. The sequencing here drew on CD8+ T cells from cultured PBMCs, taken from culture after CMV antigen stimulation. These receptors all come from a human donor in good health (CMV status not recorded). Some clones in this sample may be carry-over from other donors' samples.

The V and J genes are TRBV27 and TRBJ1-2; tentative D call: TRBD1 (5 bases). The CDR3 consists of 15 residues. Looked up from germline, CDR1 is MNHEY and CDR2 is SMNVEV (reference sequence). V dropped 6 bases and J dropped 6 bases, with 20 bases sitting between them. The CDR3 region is CASRNGDSGLDGYTF. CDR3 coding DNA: TGTGCCAGCAGGAATGGTGACAGCGGGTTAGATGGCTACACCTTC.

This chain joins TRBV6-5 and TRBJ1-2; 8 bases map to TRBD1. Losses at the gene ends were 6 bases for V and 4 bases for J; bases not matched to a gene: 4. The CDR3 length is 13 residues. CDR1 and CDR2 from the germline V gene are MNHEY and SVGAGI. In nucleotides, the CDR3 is TGTGCCAGCAGAGATGACAGGGGCTATGGCTACACCTTC. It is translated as CASRDDRGYGYTF.

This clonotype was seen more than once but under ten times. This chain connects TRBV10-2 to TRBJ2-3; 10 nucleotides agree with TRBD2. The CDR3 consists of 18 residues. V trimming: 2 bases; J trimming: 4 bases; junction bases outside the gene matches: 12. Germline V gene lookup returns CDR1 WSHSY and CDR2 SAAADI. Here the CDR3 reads CASSETLAAGGLPDTQYF. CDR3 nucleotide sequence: TGCGCCAGCAGTGAGACCCTTGCAGCGGGGGGGCTGCCAGATACGCAGTATTTT.

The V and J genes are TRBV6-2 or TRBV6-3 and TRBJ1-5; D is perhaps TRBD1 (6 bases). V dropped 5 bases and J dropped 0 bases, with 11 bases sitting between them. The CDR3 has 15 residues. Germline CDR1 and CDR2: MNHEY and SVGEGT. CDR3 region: CASSPQGYSNQPQHF. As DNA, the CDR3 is TGTGCCAGCAGTCCACAGGGATATAGCAATCAGCCCCAGCATTTT.

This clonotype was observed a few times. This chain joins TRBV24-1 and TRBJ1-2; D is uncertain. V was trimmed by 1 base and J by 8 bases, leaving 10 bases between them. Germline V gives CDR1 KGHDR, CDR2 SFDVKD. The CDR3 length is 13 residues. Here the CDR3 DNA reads TGTGCCACCAGTGATTTCCCCTCTAACGGCTACACCTTC. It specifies CATSDFPSNGYTF.

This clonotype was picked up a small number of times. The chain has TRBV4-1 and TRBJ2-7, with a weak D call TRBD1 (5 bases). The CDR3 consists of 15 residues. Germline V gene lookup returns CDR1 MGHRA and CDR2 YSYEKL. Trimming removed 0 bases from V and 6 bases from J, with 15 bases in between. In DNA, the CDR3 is TGCGCCAGCAGCCAAGAAGGGGATCCCCACTCCGAGCAGTACTTC. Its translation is CASSQEGDPHSEQYF.

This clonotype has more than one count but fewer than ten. The DNA of the CDR3 is TGTGCCAGCGAGCACACTGAAGCTTTCTTT. Residues: CASEHTEAFF. The rearrangement links TRBV7-9 to TRBJ1-1, with D unclear. The CDR3 runs 10 residues. Germline V gene data show CDR1 as SEHNR and CDR2 as FQNEAQ (reference sequence). The V end lost 8 bases, the J end lost 3 bases, and 4 bases lay between the germline ends. Supplemented by reference TRBV7-9 and TRBJ1-1, the full variable domain reads DTGVSQNPRHKITKRGQNVTFRCDPISEHNRLYWYRQTLGQGPEFLTYFQNEAQLEKSRLLSDRFSAERPKGSFSTLEIQRTEQGDSAMYLCASEHTEAFFGQGTRLTVV.

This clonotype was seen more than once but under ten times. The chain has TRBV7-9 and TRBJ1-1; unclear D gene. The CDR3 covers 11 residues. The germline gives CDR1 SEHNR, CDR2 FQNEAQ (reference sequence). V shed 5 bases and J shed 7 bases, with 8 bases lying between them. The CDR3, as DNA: TGTGCCAGCAGCCCCGGGTATGAAGCTTTCTTT. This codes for CASSPGYEAFF.

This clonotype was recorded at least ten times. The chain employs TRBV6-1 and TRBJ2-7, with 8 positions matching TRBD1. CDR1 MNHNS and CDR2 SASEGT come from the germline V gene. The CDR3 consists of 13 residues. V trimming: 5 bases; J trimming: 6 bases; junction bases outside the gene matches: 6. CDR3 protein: CASSRTGIAEQYF. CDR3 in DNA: TGTGCCAGCAGTAGGACAGGGATCGCCGAGCAGTACTTC.

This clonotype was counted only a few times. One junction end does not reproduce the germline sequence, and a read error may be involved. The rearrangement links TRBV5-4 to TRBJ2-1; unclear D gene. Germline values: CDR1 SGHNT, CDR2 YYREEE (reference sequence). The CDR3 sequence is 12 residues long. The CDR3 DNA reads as TGTGCCAGCAGCTTGGCAGGCAGCCATCCGATCTTC. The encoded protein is CASSLAGSHPIF.

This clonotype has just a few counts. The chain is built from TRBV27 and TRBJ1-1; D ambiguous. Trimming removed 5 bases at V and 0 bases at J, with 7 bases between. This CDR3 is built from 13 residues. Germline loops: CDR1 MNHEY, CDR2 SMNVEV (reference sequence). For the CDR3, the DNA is TGTGCCAGCAGTCCAACAGTGAACACTGAAGCTTTCTTT. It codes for CASSPTVNTEAFF.

The CDR3, as DNA: TGTGCCAGCAGCTTAGGGCAGGGTCTCGCAGCTTTCTTT. Its translation: CASSLGQGLAAFF. This chain connects TRBV11-2 to TRBJ1-1; the D gene is possibly TRBD1 (5 bases). The V gene lost 1 base and the J gene lost 10 bases, with 13 bases spanning the gap. Germline V gene data show CDR1 as SGHAT and CDR2 as FQNNGV. This CDR3 has 13 amino acids.

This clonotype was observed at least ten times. The CDR3 nucleotides are TGTGCCAGCAGTGAACGGACGGCCTACGAGCAGTACTTC. Its translation is CASSERTAYEQYF. This chain joins TRBV6-1 and TRBJ2-7; D not certain. Germline values: CDR1 MNHNS, CDR2 SASEGT. Trimming pared 2 bases from V and 2 bases from J, leaving 7 bases between. The CDR3 runs 13 residues.

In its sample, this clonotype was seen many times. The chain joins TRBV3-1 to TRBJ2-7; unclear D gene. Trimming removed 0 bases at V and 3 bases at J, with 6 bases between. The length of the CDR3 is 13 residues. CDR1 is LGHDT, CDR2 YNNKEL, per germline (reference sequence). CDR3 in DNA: TGTGCCAGCAGCCAAGATTCCGGCTACGAGCAGTACTTC. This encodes CASSQDSGYEQYF.

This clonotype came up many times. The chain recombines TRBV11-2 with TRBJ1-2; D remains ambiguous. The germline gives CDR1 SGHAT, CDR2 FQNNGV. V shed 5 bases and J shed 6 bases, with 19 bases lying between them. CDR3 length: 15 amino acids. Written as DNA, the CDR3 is TGTGCCAGCAGCCTAGCCCAAAGAGGGTCTGATGGCTACACCTTC. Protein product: CASSLAQRGSDGYTF.

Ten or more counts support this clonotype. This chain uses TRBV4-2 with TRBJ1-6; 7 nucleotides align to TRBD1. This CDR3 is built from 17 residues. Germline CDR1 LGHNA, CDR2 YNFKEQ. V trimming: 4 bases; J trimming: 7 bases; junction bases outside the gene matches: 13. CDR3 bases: TGTGCCAGCAGCCCCGAGACAGGGCCCCGAGGGAATTCACCCCTCCACTTT. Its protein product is CASSPETGPRGNSPLHF.

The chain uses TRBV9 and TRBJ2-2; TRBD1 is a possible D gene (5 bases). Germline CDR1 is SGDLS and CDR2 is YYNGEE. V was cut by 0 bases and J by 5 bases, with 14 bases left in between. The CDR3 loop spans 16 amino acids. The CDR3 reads CASSVGSGPSTGELFF. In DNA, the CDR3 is TGTGCCAGCAGCGTAGGATCAGGGCCTTCGACCGGGGAGCTGTTTTTT.

Here the CDR3 reads CASSQVIAGLRDTGELFF. CDR3 nucleotides: TGTGCCAGCAGCCAGGTCATTGCGGGCCTGCGGGACACCGGGGAGCTGTTTTTT. The chain joins TRBV3-1 to TRBJ2-2, with D perhaps matching TRBD2 (5 bases). The CDR3 is 18 residues long. Germline loops: CDR1 LGHDT, CDR2 YNNKEL (reference sequence). V was pared by 3 bases and J by 3 bases, with 20 bases between.

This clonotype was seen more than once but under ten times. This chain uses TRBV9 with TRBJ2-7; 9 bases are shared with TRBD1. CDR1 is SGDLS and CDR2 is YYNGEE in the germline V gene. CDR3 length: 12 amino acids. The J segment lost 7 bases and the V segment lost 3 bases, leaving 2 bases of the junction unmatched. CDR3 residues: CASSEGTGEQYF. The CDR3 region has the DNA TGTGCCAGCAGCGAAGGGACAGGGGAGCAGTACTTC.

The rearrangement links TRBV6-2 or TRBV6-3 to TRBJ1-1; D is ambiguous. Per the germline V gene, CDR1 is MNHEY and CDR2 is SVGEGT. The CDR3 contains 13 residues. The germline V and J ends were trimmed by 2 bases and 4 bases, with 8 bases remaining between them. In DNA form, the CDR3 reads TGTGCCAGCAGTTACCTTGGGGTCACTGAAGCTTTCTTT. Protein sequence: CASSYLGVTEAFF.

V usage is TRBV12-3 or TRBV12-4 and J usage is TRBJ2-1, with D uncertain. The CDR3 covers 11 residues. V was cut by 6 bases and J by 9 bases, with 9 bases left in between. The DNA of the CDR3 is TGTGCCAGCAGCATCGTTGGTGAGCAGTTCTTC. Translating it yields CASSIVGEQFF.

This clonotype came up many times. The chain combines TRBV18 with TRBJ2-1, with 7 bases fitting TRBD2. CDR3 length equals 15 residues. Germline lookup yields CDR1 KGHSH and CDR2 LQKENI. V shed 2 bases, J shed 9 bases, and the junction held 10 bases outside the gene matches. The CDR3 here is CASSPDQNGGGEQFF. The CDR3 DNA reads TGTGCCAGCTCACCAGACCAGAATGGGGGGGGTGAGCAGTTCTTC. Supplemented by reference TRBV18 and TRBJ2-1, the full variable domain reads NAGVMQNPRHLVRRRGQEARLRCSPMKGHSHVYWYRQLPEEGLKFMVYLQKENIIDESGMPKERFSAEFPKEGPSILRIQQVVRGDSAAYFCASSPDQNGGGEQFFGPGTRLTVL.